The 8 T cell receptor beta chains below were found in one sample sequenced in a study of blood T cells in healthy people across ages. Primers used in a second PCR of roughly 6 to 12 cycles were a sample-barcoded 5' primer and a J-beta primer mix. A single record per CDR3 protein comes from TCRdb applying MiXCR to the 5' RACE reads. In the table there are a few hundred thousand distinct CDR3 sequences, around 27% of which are singletons. Sequences were obtained from blood. The receptors originated from a woman between 65 and 79 years old in good health.

This clonotype was observed many times. This rearrangement joins TRBV7-2 to TRBJ2-7; no reliable D call. Trimming pared 1 base from V and 3 bases from J, leaving 7 bases between. The CDR3 extends over 13 amino acids. Germline loops: CDR1 SGHTA, CDR2 FQGNSA. CDR3 residues: CASSLGQNYEQYF. The CDR3 DNA is TGTGCCAGCAGCTTAGGGCAGAACTACGAGCAGTACTTC.

V usage is TRBV6-6 and J usage is TRBJ1-2; D not certain. From germline, CDR1 is MNHNY and CDR2 SVGAGI (reference sequence). V dropped 6 bases and J dropped 0 bases, with 5 bases sitting between them. This CDR3 is 12 amino acids long. For the CDR3, the DNA is TGTGCCAGCAGCCCTGCTAACTATGGCTACACCTTC. This gives the protein CASSPANYGYTF.

V and J are TRBV28 and TRBJ2-4, with TRBD1 identical over 11 bases. The junction had 8 bases not matched to a gene; V was cut back by 4 bases and J by 0 bases. The length of the CDR3 is 18 residues. Germline V gives CDR1 MDHEN, CDR2 SYDVKM. CDR3 in amino acids: CASSSLGQGALAKNIQYF. As DNA, the CDR3 is TGTGCCAGCAGTTCCCTAGGACAGGGGGCATTAGCCAAAAACATTCAGTACTTC.

This clonotype appeared a few times. The rearrangement uses TRBV7-2 and TRBJ2-1; 14 positions match TRBD2. CDR3 length: 19 residues. The germline CDR1 and CDR2 sequences are SGHTA and FQGNSA. V trimming: 5 bases; J trimming: 3 bases; junction bases outside the gene matches: 12. The CDR3 DNA sequence: TGTGCCAGCAGCGCCTTGCCGGGACTAGCGGGAGTGTTCTACAATGAGCAGTTCTTC. Translated, it gives CASSALPGLAGVFYNEQFF.

The chain links TRBV18 to TRBJ2-1, with 7 positions matching TRBD2. Germline CDR1 reads KGHSH; CDR2 reads LQKENI. V was pared by 3 bases and J by 9 bases, with 14 bases of the junction left unmatched. The CDR3 spans 16 residues. The CDR3 bases are TGTGCCAGCTCACCTCAAGGAGCGGGACTCGAGGGTGAGCAGTTCTTC. Translation: CASSPQGAGLEGEQFF.

This clonotype was found many times. Here the CDR3 reads CSVGRQGYEQYF. DNA of the CDR3: TGCAGCGTTGGGAGACAGGGCTACGAGCAGTACTTC. The chain has TRBV29-1 and TRBJ2-7; TRBD1 aligns across 7 bases. V was clipped by 4 bases and J by 3 bases; unmatched bases: 3. This CDR3 is built from 12 residues. Germline V gene sequence: CDR1 SQVTM, CDR2 ANQGSEA.

This clonotype came up many times. The V and J genes are TRBV6-1 and TRBJ2-4, with D unclear. The germline V gene encodes CDR1 MNHNS and CDR2 SASEGT. The CDR3 sequence is 15 residues long. Trimming shortened V by 1 base and J by 0 bases, and 7 bases separated the two germline ends. The CDR3 DNA reads TGTGCCAGCAGTGAAGGGTCCTTAGCCAAAAACATTCAGTACTTC. Amino acids: CASSEGSLAKNIQYF.

This clonotype was found a few times. The chain links TRBV11-1 to TRBJ2-5; D tentatively reads TRBD1 or TRBD2 (5 bases each). The J call is in doubt because the DNA end fits TRBJ2-7 better. The germline V gene has CDR1 SGHAT and CDR2 FQDESV (reference sequence). This CDR3 is 17 amino acids long. CDR3 nucleotide sequence: TGTGCCAGCAGTCATAAAAGGGAACCGGGACCTACCTACGAGCAGTACTTC. It translates to CASSHKREPGPTYEQYF.